This TCR beta chain comes out of a study of T cell responses to AZD1222 COVID-19 vaccine. Study-level information: Second doses at about 4 or about 12 weeks were pooled. Overall study results and limits: Within unmutated variant regions lay the reported targets of nearly half of spike-specific TCRs. A mostly white British donor set with more females was recruited, and clonal diversity was possibly underestimated.

A note on this clone: Its antigen is unidentified.

CDR3 length: 16 residues. Germline V gene data show CDR1 as SGHDT and CDR2 as YYEEEE. Trimming took 0 bases from V and 2 from J; bases not matched to a gene: 5. TCRdb's copy holds only in-frame clones and misses some; the assay was immunoSEQ multiplex PCR. The profile shows some 86,000 clones, 60% to 80% of them singletons. This sample comprised peripheral blood, obtained on day 0 of AZD1222 vaccination. V is TRBV5-6 and J is TRBJ2-3; TRBD2 aligns across 8 bases. The receptor was derived from an adult in good health. The CDR3 is CASSLAAGAPTDTQYF. The CDR3 DNA follows: TGTGCCAGCAGCTTGGCAGCGGGAGCTCCCACAGATACGCAGTATTTT.